One TCR beta chain is described in this entry. Produced via immunoSEQ multiplex PCR; TCRdb's table is partial and in-frame only. Of roughly 720,000 clones listed, around 90% are singletons. These data are taken from a study of shared clonotypes between healthy human individuals. The CDR3 is 15 residues long. Trimming pared 3 bases from V and 6 bases from J, leaving 15 bases between. Germline lookup yields CDR1 LNHDA and CDR2 SQIVND (reference sequence). The sequencing input was memory CD8+ T cells from PBMCs. The subset: CD45RO+ cells pooled with CCR7-negative TemRA cells. This TCR derives from a man aged 18 to 29 in good health. Some clones in this sample may be carry-over from other donors' samples. The rearrangement joins TRBV19 to TRBJ2-1, with D perhaps being TRBD1 or TRBD2 (6 bases each). CDR3 residues: CASSMGGQPSNEQFF. The CDR3 DNA reads as TGTGCCAGTAGTATGGGGGGACAACCTTCCAATGAGCAGTTCTTC. Based on the CDR3 plus reference TRBV19 and TRBJ2-1, the full variable domain is DGGITQSPKYLFRKEGQNVTLSCEQNLNHDAMYWYRQDPGQGLRLIYYSQIVNDFQKGDIAEGYSVSREKKESFPLTVTSAQKNPTAFYLCASSMGGQPSNEQFFGPGTRLTVL.